The next 6 T cell receptor beta chains were all read from a single sample in a study of cytomegalovirus exposure and HLA in healthy donors. 13 Jbeta primers and 60 Vbeta primers were used for the PCR. Libraries were prepared by immunoSEQ multiplex PCR; TCRdb keeps only in-frame clonotypes and omits some of them. This table has about 130,000 clones, roughly four fifths appearing once. The sample comprised PBMCs. These receptors were collected from a male donor in good health and CMV-seronegative.

The chain recombines TRBV15 with TRBJ2-6, with D possibly being TRBD2 (6 bases). This CDR3 has 21 residues. Trimming removed 0 bases at V and 0 bases at J, with 21 bases between. Per germline, CDR1 LNHNV and CDR2 YYDKDF (reference sequence). The chain's CDR3 is CATSRDLGVRGPSSGANVLTF. The CDR3, as DNA: TGTGCCACCAGCAGAGACCTAGGGGTGCGGGGCCCAAGCTCTGGGGCCAACGTCCTGACTTTC.

V gene TRBV27 combines with J gene TRBJ1-4; tentative D call: TRBD1 (6 bases). The CDR3 sequence is 17 residues long. Trimming removed 6 bases at V and 0 bases at J, with 17 bases between. From germline, CDR1 is MNHEY and CDR2 SMNVEV (reference sequence). CDR3 loop: CASSRYPGASTNEKLFF. CDR3 DNA sequence: TGTGCCAGCAGCCGCTATCCAGGGGCCTCAACTAATGAAAAACTGTTTTTT.

The chain joins TRBV2 to TRBJ2-4, with TRBD1 matching 10 bases. V trimming: 5 bases; J trimming: 1 base; junction bases outside the gene matches: 5. The CDR3 has 16 amino acids. Per the germline V gene, CDR1 is SNHLY and CDR2 is FYNNEI. CDR3 in DNA: TGTGCCAGCAGTACCGACAGGGGGCAGGCCAAAAACATTCAGTACTTC. Its protein product is CASSTDRGQAKNIQYF.

This clone is a singleton in its sample. The sample holds other DNA sequences that translate to the same CDR3. CDR3 region: CASRLAGETSEQYF. The CDR3 nucleotides read TGTGCCAGTCGACTAGCAGGGGAAACTTCCGAGCAGTACTTC. The chain uses TRBV6-1 and TRBJ2-7; TRBD2 might be the D (7 bases). The CDR3 length is 14 residues. Germline CDR1 is MNHNS and CDR2 is SASEGT. The ends were cut back, 9 bases at V and 6 bases at J, with 21 bases in the middle.

The rearrangement links TRBV28 to TRBJ1-1; 9 nucleotides match TRBD1. Germline assignment: CDR1 MDHEN and CDR2 SYDVKM. The CDR3 consists of 12 residues. After removal of 9 bases from V and 4 bases from J, the junction contained 3 bases not matched to a gene. CDR3 residues: CASTTGGTEAFF. Written as DNA, the CDR3 is TGTGCCAGTACGACAGGGGGCACTGAAGCTTTCTTT.

This sequence joins TRBV14 and TRBJ2-5, with 8 bases that match TRBD1. The DNA end lines up better with TRBJ2-7; the J call may be wrong. The CDR3 loop spans 15 amino acids. The germline CDR1 and CDR2 sequences are SGHDN and FVKESK. Here the CDR3 DNA reads TGTGCCAGCAGCCAAGGTCGGACAGGGACCTACGAGCAGTACTTC. It is translated as CASSQGRTGTYEQYF.